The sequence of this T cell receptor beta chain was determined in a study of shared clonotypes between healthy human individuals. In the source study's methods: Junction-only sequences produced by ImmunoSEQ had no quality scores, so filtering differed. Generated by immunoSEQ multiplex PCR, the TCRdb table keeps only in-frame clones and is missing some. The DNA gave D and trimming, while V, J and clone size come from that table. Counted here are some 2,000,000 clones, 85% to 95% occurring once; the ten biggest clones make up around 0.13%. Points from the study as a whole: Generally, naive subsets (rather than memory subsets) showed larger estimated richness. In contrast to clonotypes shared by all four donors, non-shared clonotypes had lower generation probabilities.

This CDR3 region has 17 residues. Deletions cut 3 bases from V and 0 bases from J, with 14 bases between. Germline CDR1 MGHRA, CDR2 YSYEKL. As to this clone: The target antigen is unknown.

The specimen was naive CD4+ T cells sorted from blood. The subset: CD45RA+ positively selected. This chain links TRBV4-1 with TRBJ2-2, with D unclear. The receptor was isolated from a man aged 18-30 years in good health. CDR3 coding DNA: TGCGCCAGCAGCCAGGATCTAGAGTTCGCGAACACCGGGGAGCTGTTTTTT. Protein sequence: CASSQDLEFANTGELFF.